This T cell receptor beta chain was retrieved from a study of CD8+ T cells in alopecia areata. From germline, CDR1 is SQVTM and CDR2 ANQGSEA. The CDR3 runs 15 residues. V trimming: 0 bases; J trimming: 2 bases; junction bases outside the gene matches: 3. RNA extraction and reverse transcription yielded cDNA as sequencing template. The repertoire was sequenced with immunoSEQ multiplex PCR; TCRdb's copy has only in-frame clones and lacks some. The table records some 150,000 clones, around 50% of them present only once. The chain combines TRBV29-1 with TRBJ2-3; 9 nucleotides line up with TRBD2. This TCR was recovered from a human donor with alopecia areata. The sample was CD8+ T cells sorted from blood, taken at week 0. The CDR3 is CSVEDSGGFTDTQYF. The CDR3 bases are TGCAGCGTTGAAGATAGCGGGGGCTTCACAGATACGCAGTATTTT.